The entry that follows covers one T cell receptor (beta chain) sequence. The sample belongs to a study of cytomegalovirus exposure and HLA in healthy donors. This CDR3 has 16 residues. Germline V gives CDR1 MGHRA, CDR2 YSYEKL. V gave up 3 bases and J gave up 2 bases; unmatched junction bases: 7. Researchers ran the PCR with 60 Vbeta and 13 Jbeta primers. Sequenced by immunoSEQ multiplex PCR; TCRdb stores in-frame clones only, minus some. The sample has approximately 200,000 clones; roughly 83% are singletons. Sequenced: PBMCs. The origin of this receptor is a girl aged 5 to 17 in good health and CMV-seronegative. The chain uses TRBV4-1 and TRBJ2-3; 8 nucleotides align to TRBD1. CDR3 region: CASSQTQGGLTDTQYF. For the CDR3, the DNA is TGCGCCAGCAGCCAGACACAGGGGGGACTCACAGATACGCAGTATTTT.